These T cell receptor beta chains were read from a single sample in a study of breast tumors, draining lymph nodes, adjacent tissues. MiXCR was run by TCRdb on the multiplex PCR reads, yielding one entry per CDR3 protein. The sample carries 14,000 or so distinct CDR3 sequences, around 58% recorded once. Input material: tumor-adjacent breast tissue. Receptors originate from a female donor with breast cancer. Some clones in this sample may be carry-over from other donors' samples. Both conserved end residues are part of each CDR3. A D gene is named only where the DNA matches it firmly. For some rows the clone size is stated as once, few or many, or as a class when expanded; others skip it.

j_call,v_call,clone_size,d_call,cdr3_aa,cdr3_nt
TRBJ1-5,TRBV9,-,-,CASSVDSGLGQPQHF,TGTGCCAGCAGCGTAGATTCAGGGTTGGGTCAGCCCCAGCATTTT
TRBJ1-4,TRBV19,once,-,CASTLGRGWGEKLFF,TGTGCCAGTACCCTTGGCAGGGGATGGGGTGAAAAACTGTTTTTT
TRBJ1-6,TRBV7-9,-,-,CASSLEQQTSPLHF,TGTGCCAGCAGCTTGGAACAACAGACTTCACCCCTCCACTTT
TRBJ1-5,TRBV30,many,TRBD1,CAWTPGGAGNQPQHF,TGTGCCTGGACCCCAGGGGGCGCGGGCAATCAGCCCCAGCATTTT
TRBJ1-2,TRBV6-5,many,-,CASSRQAPRFGYGYTF,TGTGCCAGCAGTCGACAAGCACCCCGCTTTGGCTATGGCTACACCTTC
TRBJ1-2,TRBV4-3,-,-,CASSQSNYGYTF,TGCGCCAGCAGCCAAAGCAACTATGGCTACACCTTC
TRBJ1-3,TRBV6-5,many,-,CASSATGPTTGNTIYF,TGTGCCAGCAGCGCGACAGGTCCTACGACTGGAAACACCATATATTTT
TRBJ2-6,TRBV10-3,once,-,CAISESASGANVLTF,TGTGCCATCAGTGAGTCGGCTTCCGGGGCCAACGTCCTGACTTTC
TRBJ1-2,TRBV4-3,once,-,CASSQDAGYGYTF,TGCGCCAGCAGCCAAGATGCCGGCTATGGCTACACCTTC
TRBJ1-3,TRBV25-1,few,-,CASSTGTGNTIYF,TGTGCCAGCAGTACAGGGACTGGAAACACCATATATTTT
TRBJ2-5,TRBV29-1,-,TRBD1,CSVEIQGPETQYF,TGCAGCGTTGAAATACAGGGGCCAGAGACCCAGTACTTC
TRBJ2-7,TRBV10-1,-,TRBD1,CASSGGQAPYEQYF,TGCGCCAGCAGTGGGGGACAGGCACCCTACGAGCAGTACTTC
TRBJ2-1,TRBV7-7,many,-,CASSPPGLGTGNEQFF,TGTGCTAGCAGCCCCCCGGGACTAGGGACAGGCAATGAGCAGTTCTTC
TRBJ2-7,TRBV7-3,-,-,CASSLTGSNEQYF,TGTGCCAGCAGCTTAACGGGCAGCAACGAGCAGTACTTC
TRBJ1-5,TRBV12-3/TRBV12-4,many,-,CASSFGDGQPQHF,TGTGCCAGCAGTTTTGGGGATGGTCAGCCCCAGCATTTT
TRBJ2-1,TRBV5-1,many,-,CASSLDLGYNEQFF,TGCGCCAGCAGCTTGGATTTAGGCTACAATGAGCAGTTCTTC
TRBJ2-7,TRBV7-3,medium-sized,-,CASSLMGAGYEQYF,TGTGCCAGCAGCTTAATGGGGGCTGGGTACGAGCAGTACTTC
TRBJ1-3,TRBV12-3/TRBV12-4,many,-,CASSLGLLSSGNTIYF,TGTGCCAGCAGTTTGGGGCTTTTGAGCTCTGGAAACACCATATATTTT
TRBJ2-1,TRBV3-1,many,TRBD2,CASSPGRAAYNEQFF,TGTGCCAGCAGCCCGGGGAGGGCCGCCTACAATGAGCAGTTCTTC
TRBJ2-1,TRBV4-1,many,-,CASSPLASDEQFF,TGCGCCAGCAGCCCACTAGCTTCGGATGAGCAGTTCTTC
TRBJ2-1,TRBV10-1,few,TRBD2,CASSGTSGSQKQFF,TGCGCCAGCAGTGGGACTAGCGGATCTCAAAAGCAGTTCTTC
TRBJ1-2,TRBV10-3,many,-,CAISGRGPYGYTF,TGTGCCATCAGTGGAAGGGGTCCCTATGGCTACACCTTC
TRBJ2-1,TRBV24-1,-,-,CATSDLGREQFF,TGTGCCACCAGTGATTTGGGCCGTGAGCAGTTCTTC
TRBJ1-1,TRBV7-8,many,-,CASSTTRGATEAFF,TGTGCCAGCAGCACAACCAGGGGTGCCACTGAAGCTTTCTTT
TRBJ2-3,TRBV9,many,TRBD2,CASSVGGLAGSGDTQYF,TGTGCCAGCAGCGTAGGTGGTCTAGCGGGATCTGGAGATACGCAGTATTTT
TRBJ2-7,TRBV5-4,-,TRBD2,CASSPRTSGMGAGYEQYF,TGTGCCAGCAGCCCCAGGACTAGCGGGATGGGAGCGGGCTACGAGCAGTACTTC
TRBJ1-2,TRBV30,-,-,CAGTSTENYGYTF,TGTGCCGGAACCTCGACAGAGAACTATGGCTACACCTTC
TRBJ2-3,TRBV5-8,many,-,CASSLDGGGSTDTQYF,TGTGCCAGCAGCTTGGATGGAGGCGGGAGCACAGATACGCAGTATTTT
TRBJ2-5,TRBV20-1,many,TRBD2,CSAWGQREQETQYF,TGCAGTGCCTGGGGGCAGCGGGAGCAAGAGACCCAGTACTTC
TRBJ2-7,TRBV27,many,-,CASSLEGREQYF,TGTGCCAGCAGTTTAGAGGGGCGCGAGCAGTACTTC
TRBJ1-4,TRBV7-2,few,-,CASSPSPSLVGEKLFF,TGTGCCAGCAGCCCCTCGCCTTCGTTGGTTGGTGAAAAACTGTTTTTT
TRBJ1-2,TRBV29-1,-,TRBD1,CSVYGTAGVNYGYTF,TGCAGCGTTTACGGGACAGCGGGCGTAAACTATGGCTACACCTTC
TRBJ1-6,TRBV9,-,-,CASSPGTEGPNSPLHF,TGTGCCAGCAGCCCAGGGACGGAGGGACCTAATTCACCCCTCCACTTT
TRBJ1-5,TRBV20-1,few,-,CSARGRRDQPQHF,TGCAGTGCGAGAGGCAGGAGGGATCAGCCCCAGCATTTT
TRBJ1-6,TRBV13,-,TRBD1,CASSYQDRGFLALHF,TGTGCCAGCAGCTATCAGGACAGGGGGTTTTTAGCCCTCCACTTT
TRBJ1-2,TRBV4-2,medium-sized,-,CASSQAGGNYGYTF,TGTGCCAGCAGCCAGGCTGGGGGAAACTATGGCTACACCTTC
TRBJ2-7,TRBV12-3/TRBV12-4,-,TRBD1,CASSLFRDRSYAEQYF,TGTGCCAGCAGTTTGTTCCGGGACAGAAGCTACGCCGAGCAGTACTTC
TRBJ1-1,TRBV6-6,many,-,CASTLVRGDTEAFF,TGTGCCAGCACCCTTGTAAGGGGTGACACTGAAGCTTTCTTT
TRBJ2-7,TRBV7-2,-,TRBD2,CASSFQTSGGIYEQYF,TGTGCCAGCAGCTTCCAGACTAGCGGGGGAATCTACGAGCAGTACTTC
TRBJ2-5,TRBV27,many,TRBD2,CASSSGLAGLRQETQYF,TGTGCCAGCAGTTCGGGACTAGCGGGCCTTAGGCAAGAGACCCAGTACTTC
TRBJ2-1,TRBV5-1,-,-,CASSHGPLYNEQFF,TGTGCCAGCAGCCACGGGCCATTGTACAATGAGCAGTTCTTC
TRBJ2-1,TRBV5-8,many,TRBD2,CASSSGTSGRAFYNEQFF,TGTGCCAGCAGCTCCGGGACTAGCGGGAGGGCCTTCTACAATGAGCAGTTCTTC
TRBJ1-6,TRBV12-3/TRBV12-4,many,-,CASSFRGSPLHF,TGTGCCAGCAGTTTTAGGGGATCACCCCTCCACTTT
TRBJ1-2,TRBV20-1,once,TRBD1,CGAHETGSSYGYTF,TGCGGTGCTCACGAGACAGGGTCGAGCTACGGCTACACCTTC
TRBJ1-3,TRBV4-3,-,-,CASSQITGSGNTIYF,TGCGCCAGCAGCCAAATTACAGGCTCTGGAAACACCATATATTTT